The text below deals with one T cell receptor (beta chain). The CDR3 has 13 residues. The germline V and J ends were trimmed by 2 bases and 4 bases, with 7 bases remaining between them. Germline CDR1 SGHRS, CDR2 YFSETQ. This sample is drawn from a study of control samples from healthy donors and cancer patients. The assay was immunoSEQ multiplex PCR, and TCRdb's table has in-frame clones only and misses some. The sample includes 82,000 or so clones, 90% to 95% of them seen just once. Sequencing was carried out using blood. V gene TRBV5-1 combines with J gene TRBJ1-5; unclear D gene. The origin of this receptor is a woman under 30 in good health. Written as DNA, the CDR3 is TGCGCCAGCAGCTTACGGGAAAATCAGCCCCAGCATTTT. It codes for CASSLRENQPQHF.